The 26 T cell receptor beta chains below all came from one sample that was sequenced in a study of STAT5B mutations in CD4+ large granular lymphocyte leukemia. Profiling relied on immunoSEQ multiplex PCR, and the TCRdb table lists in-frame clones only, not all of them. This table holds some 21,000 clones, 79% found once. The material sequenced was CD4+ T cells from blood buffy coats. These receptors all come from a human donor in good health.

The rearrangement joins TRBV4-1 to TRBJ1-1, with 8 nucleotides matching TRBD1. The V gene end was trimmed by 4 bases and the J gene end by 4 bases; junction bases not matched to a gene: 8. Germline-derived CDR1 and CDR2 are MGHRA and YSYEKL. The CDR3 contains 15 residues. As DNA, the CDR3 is TGCGCCAGCAGCCGACCGGACAGGGATGGCACTGAAGCTTTCTTT. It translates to CASSRPDRDGTEAFF.

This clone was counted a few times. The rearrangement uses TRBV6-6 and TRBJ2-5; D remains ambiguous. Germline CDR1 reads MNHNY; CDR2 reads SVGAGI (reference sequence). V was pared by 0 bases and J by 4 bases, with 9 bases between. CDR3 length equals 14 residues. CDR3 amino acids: CASSYSMGSETQYF. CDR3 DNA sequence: TGTGCCAGCAGTTACTCGATGGGATCAGAGACCCAGTACTTC.

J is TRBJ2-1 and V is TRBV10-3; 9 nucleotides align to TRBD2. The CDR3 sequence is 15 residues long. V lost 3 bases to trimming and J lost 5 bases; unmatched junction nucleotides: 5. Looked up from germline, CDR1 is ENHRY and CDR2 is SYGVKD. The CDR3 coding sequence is TGTGCCATCAGTGAAGGGGCGGGAGGGGACAATGAGCAGTTCTTC. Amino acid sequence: CAISEGAGGDNEQFF.

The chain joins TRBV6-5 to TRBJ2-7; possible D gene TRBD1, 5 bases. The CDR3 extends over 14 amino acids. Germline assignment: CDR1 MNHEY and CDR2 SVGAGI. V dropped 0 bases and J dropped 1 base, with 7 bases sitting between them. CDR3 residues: CASSYSQGSYEQYF. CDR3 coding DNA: TGTGCCAGCAGTTACTCGCAGGGATCCTACGAGCAGTACTTC.

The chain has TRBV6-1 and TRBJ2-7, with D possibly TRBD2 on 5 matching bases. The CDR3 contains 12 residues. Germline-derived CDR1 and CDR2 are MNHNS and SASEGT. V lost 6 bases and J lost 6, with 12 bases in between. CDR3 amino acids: CASREAFAEQYF. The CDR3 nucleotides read TGTGCCAGCAGGGAGGCCTTCGCCGAGCAGTACTTC.

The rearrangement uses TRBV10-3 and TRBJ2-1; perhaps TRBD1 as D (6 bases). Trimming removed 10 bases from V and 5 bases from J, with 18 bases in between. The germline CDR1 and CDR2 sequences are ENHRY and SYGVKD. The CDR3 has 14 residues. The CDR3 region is CATTQGSTNNEQFF. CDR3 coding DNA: TGTGCCACCACACAGGGCTCTACGAACAATGAGCAGTTCTTC.

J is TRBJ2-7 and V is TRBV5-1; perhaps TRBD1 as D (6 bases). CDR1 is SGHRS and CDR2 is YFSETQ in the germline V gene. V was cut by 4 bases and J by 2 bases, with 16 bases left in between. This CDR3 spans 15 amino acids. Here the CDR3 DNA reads TGCGCCAGCAGCCCTCTACAGGGCTCCACCTACGAGCAGTACTTC. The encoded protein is CASSPLQGSTYEQYF. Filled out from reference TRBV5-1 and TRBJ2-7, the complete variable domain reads KAGVTQTPRYLIKTRGQQVTLSCSPISGHRSVSWYQQTPGQGLQFLFEYFSETQRNKGNFPGRFSGRQFSNSRSEMNVSTLELGDSALYLCASSPLQGSTYEQYFGPGTRLTVT.

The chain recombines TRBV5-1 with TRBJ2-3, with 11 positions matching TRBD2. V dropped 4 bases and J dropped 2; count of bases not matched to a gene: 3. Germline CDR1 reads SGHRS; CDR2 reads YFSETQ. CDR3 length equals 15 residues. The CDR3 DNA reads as TGCGCCAGCAGCCTGGGACTAGCGGACACAGATACGCAGTATTTT. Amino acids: CASSLGLADTDTQYF.

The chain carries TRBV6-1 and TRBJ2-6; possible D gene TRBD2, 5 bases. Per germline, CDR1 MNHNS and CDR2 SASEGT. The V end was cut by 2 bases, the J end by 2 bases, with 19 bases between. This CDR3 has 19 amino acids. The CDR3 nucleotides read TGTGCCAGCAGTGAAAGGGTCCGTATAGCGTTAACTGGGGCCAACGTCCTGACTTTC. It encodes CASSERVRIALTGANVLTF.

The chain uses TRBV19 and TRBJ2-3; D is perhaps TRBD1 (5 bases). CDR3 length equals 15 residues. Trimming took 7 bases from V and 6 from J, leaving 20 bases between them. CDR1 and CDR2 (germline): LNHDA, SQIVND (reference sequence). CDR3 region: CASTPRQTLRDTQYF. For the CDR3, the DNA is TGTGCCAGTACCCCTCGACAGACCTTGAGGGATACGCAGTATTTT.

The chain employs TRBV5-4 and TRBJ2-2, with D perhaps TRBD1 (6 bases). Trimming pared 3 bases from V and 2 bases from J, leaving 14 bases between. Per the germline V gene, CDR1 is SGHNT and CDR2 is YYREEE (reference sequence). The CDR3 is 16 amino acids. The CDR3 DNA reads TGTGCCAGCAGCTCCGGGACACGGGGAAACACCGGGGAGCTGTTTTTT. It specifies CASSSGTRGNTGELFF.

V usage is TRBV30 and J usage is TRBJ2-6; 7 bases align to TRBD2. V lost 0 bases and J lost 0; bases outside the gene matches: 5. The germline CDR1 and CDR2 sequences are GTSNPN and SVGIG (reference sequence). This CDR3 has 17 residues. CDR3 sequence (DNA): TGTGCCTGGAGTGTACTCAGGACTAGCTCTGGGGCCAACGTCCTGACTTTC. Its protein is CAWSVLRTSSGANVLTF.

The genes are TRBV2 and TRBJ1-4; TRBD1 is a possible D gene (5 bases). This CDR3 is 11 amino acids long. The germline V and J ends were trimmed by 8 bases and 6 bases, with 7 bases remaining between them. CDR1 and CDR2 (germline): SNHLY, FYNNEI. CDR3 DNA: TGTGCCAGCCTCAGGGATGAAAAACTGTTTTTT. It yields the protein CASLRDEKLFF.

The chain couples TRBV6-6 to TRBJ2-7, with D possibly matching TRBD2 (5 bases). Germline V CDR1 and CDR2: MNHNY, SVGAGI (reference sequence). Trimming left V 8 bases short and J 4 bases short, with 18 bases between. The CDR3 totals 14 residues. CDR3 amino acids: CASLPGGSFYEQYF. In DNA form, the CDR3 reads TGTGCCAGCCTACCAGGTGGGAGTTTTTACGAGCAGTACTTC.

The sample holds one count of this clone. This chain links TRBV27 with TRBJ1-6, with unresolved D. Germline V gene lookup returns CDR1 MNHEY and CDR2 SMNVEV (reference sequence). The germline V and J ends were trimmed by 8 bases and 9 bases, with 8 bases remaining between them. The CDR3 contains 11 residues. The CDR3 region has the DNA TGTGCCAGCGGGGAAGGTTCACCCCTCCACTTT. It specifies CASGEGSPLHF.

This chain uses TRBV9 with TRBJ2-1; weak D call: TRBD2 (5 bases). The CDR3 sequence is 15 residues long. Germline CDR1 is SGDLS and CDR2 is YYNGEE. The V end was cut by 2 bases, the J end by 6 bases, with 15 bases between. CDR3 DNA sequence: TGTGCCAGCAGCGTGGGGAGCGGTGGGCCCAATGAGCAGTTCTTC. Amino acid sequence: CASSVGSGGPNEQFF.

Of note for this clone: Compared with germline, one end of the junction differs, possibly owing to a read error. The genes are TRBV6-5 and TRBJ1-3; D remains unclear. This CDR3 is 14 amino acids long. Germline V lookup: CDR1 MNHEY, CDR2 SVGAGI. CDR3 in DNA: TGTGCCAGCGGTTACAGCCACTCTGGAAACACCATATATTTT. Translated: CASGYSHSGNTIYF.

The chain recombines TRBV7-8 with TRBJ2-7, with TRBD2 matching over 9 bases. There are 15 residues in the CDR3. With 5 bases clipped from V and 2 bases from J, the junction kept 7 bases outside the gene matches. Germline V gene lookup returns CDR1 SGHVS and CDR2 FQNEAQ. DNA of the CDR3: TGTGCCAGCAGCGTCGAAACTAGCGGGCCCTACGAGCAGTACTTC. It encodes CASSVETSGPYEQYF.

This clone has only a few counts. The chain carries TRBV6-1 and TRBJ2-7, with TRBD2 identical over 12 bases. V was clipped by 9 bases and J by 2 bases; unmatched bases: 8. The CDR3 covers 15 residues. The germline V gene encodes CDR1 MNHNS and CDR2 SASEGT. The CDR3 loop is CASIGTSGSAYEQYF. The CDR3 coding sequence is TGTGCCAGTATCGGGACTAGCGGGTCAGCCTACGAGCAGTACTTC.

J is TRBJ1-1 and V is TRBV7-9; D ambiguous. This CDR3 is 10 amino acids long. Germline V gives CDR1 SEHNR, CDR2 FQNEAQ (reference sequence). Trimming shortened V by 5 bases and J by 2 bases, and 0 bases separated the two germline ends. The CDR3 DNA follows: TGTGCCAGCAGCAACACTGAAGCTTTCTTT. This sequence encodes CASSNTEAFF. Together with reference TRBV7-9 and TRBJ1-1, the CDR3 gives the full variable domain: DTGVSQNPRHKITKRGQNVTFRCDPISEHNRLYWYRQTLGQGPEFLTYFQNEAQLEKSRLLSDRFSAERPKGSFSTLEIQRTEQGDSAMYLCASSNTEAFFGQGTRLTVV.

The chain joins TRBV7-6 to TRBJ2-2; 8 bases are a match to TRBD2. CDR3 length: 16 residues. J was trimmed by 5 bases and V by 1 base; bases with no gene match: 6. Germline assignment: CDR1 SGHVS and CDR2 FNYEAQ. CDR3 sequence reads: CASSLEASGPTGELFF. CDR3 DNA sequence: TGTGCCAGCAGCTTAGAGGCTAGCGGGCCAACCGGGGAGCTGTTTTTT.

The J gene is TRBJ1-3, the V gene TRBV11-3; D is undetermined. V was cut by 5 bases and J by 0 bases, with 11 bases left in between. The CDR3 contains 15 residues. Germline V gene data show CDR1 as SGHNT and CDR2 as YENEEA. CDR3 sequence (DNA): TGTGCCAGCAGCCCAAGGGAGAGCTCTGGAAACACCATATATTTT. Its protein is CASSPRESSGNTIYF. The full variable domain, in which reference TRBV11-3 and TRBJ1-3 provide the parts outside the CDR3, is EAGVVQSPRYKIIEKKQPVAFWCNPISGHNTLYWYLQNLGQGPELLIRYENEEAVDDSQLPKDRFSAERLKGVDSTLKIQPAELGDSAVYLCASSPRESSGNTIYFGEGSWLTVV.

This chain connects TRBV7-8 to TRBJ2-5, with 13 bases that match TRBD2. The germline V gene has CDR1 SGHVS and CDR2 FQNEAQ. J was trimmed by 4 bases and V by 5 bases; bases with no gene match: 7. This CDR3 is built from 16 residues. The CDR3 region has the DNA TGTGCCAGCAGCCCGGGACTAGCGGGATGGGTAGAGACCCAGTACTTC. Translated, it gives CASSPGLAGWVETQYF.

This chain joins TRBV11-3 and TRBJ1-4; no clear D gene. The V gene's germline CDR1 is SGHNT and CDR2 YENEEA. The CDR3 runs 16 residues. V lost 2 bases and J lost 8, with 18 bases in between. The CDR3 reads CASSLQPGLYGEKLFF. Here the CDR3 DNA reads TGTGCCAGCAGCTTACAGCCCGGGCTCTATGGGGAAAAACTGTTTTTT.

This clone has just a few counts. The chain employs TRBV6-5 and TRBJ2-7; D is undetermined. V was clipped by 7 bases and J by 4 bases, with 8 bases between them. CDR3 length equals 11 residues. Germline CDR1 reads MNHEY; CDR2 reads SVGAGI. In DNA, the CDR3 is TGTGCCAGCAAAGGGTGGTACGAGCAGTACTTC. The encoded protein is CASKGWYEQYF.

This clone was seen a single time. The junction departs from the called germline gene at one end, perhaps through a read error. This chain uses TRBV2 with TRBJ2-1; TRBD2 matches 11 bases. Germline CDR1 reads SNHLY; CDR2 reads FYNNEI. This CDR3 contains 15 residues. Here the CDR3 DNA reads TGTGCCAGCAGCGAAGGGACTAGCGGCTACAATGAGCAGTTCTTC. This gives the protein CASSEGTSGYNEQFF.